This T cell receptor (beta chain) is from a study of cytomegalovirus exposure and HLA in healthy donors. General study points: The study recorded around 160 TCR beta chains that were cytomegalovirus-associated.

A word on this clone: Its antigen is not known.

This PCR relied on a set of 60 Vbeta primers and 13 Jbeta primers. Assay: immunoSEQ multiplex PCR; the TCRdb copy retains only in-frame clones and omits some. The data show roughly 130,000 clones, approximately 80% seen once. The CDR3 extends over 16 amino acids. Germline CDR1 reads SGHRS; CDR2 reads YFSETQ. The ends lost 2 bases at V and 4 bases at J; junction bases unmatched: 5. This TCR derives from a male donor in good health and CMV-seronegative. This chain uses TRBV5-1 with TRBJ2-1; the match to TRBD2 covers 11 bases. Sequencing was done on a sample of PBMCs. CDR3 region: CASSLILAGDYNEQFF. The CDR3 nucleotides read TGCGCCAGCAGCTTAATACTAGCGGGGGATTACAATGAGCAGTTCTTC.